The clone carrying this TCR beta chain has just a few counts. The antigen is undetermined. These data are taken from a study of Ad26.COV2.S vaccination and SARS-CoV-2 variants. This CDR3 comprises 15 residues. Trimming at V came to 6 bases and at J to 9 bases, leaving 15 bases not matched to a gene. CDR1 is SGHKS, CDR2 YYEKEE, per germline (reference sequence). Assay: immunoSEQ multiplex PCR; the TCRdb copy retains only in-frame clones and omits some. The profile shows roughly 100,000 clones, 80% of them singletons. Study-level findings and limits: Substantial response breadth was reportedly seen for spike-specific CD8+ and CD4+ T cells after vaccination. Comparability of non-spike TCR breadth was observed across vaccine and placebo recipients.

The sample in question was peripheral blood, obtained after recovery from COVID-19. The sequence came from a human donor who had recovered from COVID-19. The genes are TRBV5-5 and TRBJ2-1, with 7 bases fitting TRBD2. DNA for the CDR3: TGTGCCAGCACCAACCCCCTGCGGGGGAGGGGTGAGCAGTTCTTC. Translation: CASTNPLRGRGEQFF. The complete variable domain, with remaining parts taken from reference TRBV5-5 and TRBJ2-1, reads DAGVTQSPTHLIKTRGQQVTLRCSPISGHKSVSWYQQVLGQGPQFIFQYYEKEERGRGNFPDRFSARQFPNYSSELNVNALLLGDSALYLCASTNPLRGRGEQFFGPGTRLTVL.